Sequencing of this T cell receptor (beta chain) was carried out in a study of OX40 agonist ivuxolimab in advanced cancers. Study-wide findings and caveats: Some nonresponders also had low normalized T-cell clonal expansion. The average count of expanded clones was higher among CD8+ T cells than among CD4+.

Clones were read by immunoSEQ multiplex PCR, and TCRdb kept only the in-frame ones, dropping some. The sample carries around 50,000 clones, 70% to 90% recorded once. Comments on this clone: The antigen remains undetermined.

The CDR3 is 13 residues long. Per the germline V gene, CDR1 is SGDLS and CDR2 is YYNGEE. V lost 4 bases and J 4 bases, leaving 9 bases between the germline ends. Autoimmune disease history or systemic immunosuppression meant exclusion. The chain combines TRBV9 with TRBJ1-5; TRBD1 might be the D (6 bases). The TCR was taken from an adult with an advanced solid tumor such as melanoma, head and neck, liver or kidney cancer. Sequencing used CD4+ or CD8+ T cells sorted from blood, obtained in a trial of the OX40 agonist ivuxolimab. Written as DNA, the CDR3 is TGTGCCAGCAGCTACGGGACAAATCAGCCCCAGCATTTT. As protein: CASSYGTNQPQHF. The full variable domain, its missing parts supplied by reference TRBV9 and TRBJ1-5, is DSGVTQTPKHLITATGQRVTLRCSPRSGDLSVYWYQQSLDQGLQFLIQYYNGEERAKGNILERFSAQQFPDLHSELNLSSLELGDSALYFCASSYGTNQPQHFGDGTRLSIL.